Presented here are 29 T cell receptor beta chains from one specimen sequenced in a study of regulatory T cells in long-lasting Graves disease. Time point: persistent/refractory GD, antithyroid drugs over 5 years with positive TRAb. PBMC RNA served as the TCR library source. Through Arm-PCR of CDR3 regions and iRepertoire HTBI primers, TCR beta libraries were built. TCRdb used MiXCR to reprocess the multiplex PCR reads, holding one entry per CDR3 protein. This sample has a few hundred thousand distinct CDR3 sequences, with about 22% found just once. The specimen was peripheral blood mononuclear cells (PBMCs), collected when the disease was refractory, from a patient treated with antithyroid drugs. Source of these receptors: a female donor with Graves disease.

This clonotype was detected many times. The chain has TRBV6-1 and TRBJ1-5; 7 nucleotides line up with TRBD1. V was pared by 5 bases and J by 0 bases, with 10 bases of the junction left unmatched. Germline V CDR1 and CDR2: MNHNS, SASEGT. CDR3 length equals 17 residues. CDR3 nucleotide sequence: TGTGCCAGCAGTCACCCCGGACAGGCGTATAGCAATCAGCCCCAGCATTTT. This codes for CASSHPGQAYSNQPQHF.

This sequence joins TRBV7-9 and TRBJ1-1, with D unresolved. V was cut by 0 bases and J by 7 bases, with 9 bases left in between. CDR3 length: 13 amino acids. Germline V CDR1 and CDR2: SEHNR, FQNEAQ (reference sequence). The CDR3 loop reads CASSLARVGEAFF. The CDR3 nucleotides read TGTGCCAGCAGCTTAGCGAGAGTAGGTGAAGCTTTCTTT.

This clonotype was observed a handful of times. The V and J genes are TRBV24-1 and TRBJ1-3, with 9 bases identical to TRBD1. Looked up from germline, CDR1 is KGHDR and CDR2 is SFDVKD. After removal of 4 bases from V and 4 bases from J, the junction contained 7 bases not matched to a gene. This CDR3 has 16 amino acids. The CDR3 here is CATSDTGTGNGNTIYF. The CDR3, as DNA: TGTGCCACCAGTGACACCGGGACAGGGAACGGAAACACCATATATTTT.

On this clonotype: One junction end disagrees with the germline gene, perhaps due to a read error. V usage is TRBV5-6 and J usage is TRBJ1-6; 7 nucleotides match TRBD1. The length of the CDR3 is 16 residues. The germline gives CDR1 SGHDT, CDR2 YYEEEE. The CDR3 nucleotides are TGTACCAGCAGCCAAAACCTGGGACAGTCTAATTCACCCCTCCACTTT. This encodes CTSSQNLGQSNSPLHF.

A few counts support this clonotype. V is TRBV7-2 and J is TRBJ1-5; TRBD1 is a possible D gene (6 bases). Trimming took off 2 bases at V and 3 bases at J, with 17 bases between the two ends. Germline assignment: CDR1 SGHTA and CDR2 FQGNSA. The length of the CDR3 is 17 residues. CDR3 bases: TGTGCCAGCAGCTTAATCTTGGGGGCCAGCCTCAATCAGCCCCAGCATTTT. As protein: CASSLILGASLNQPQHF. Drawing the rest from reference TRBV7-2 and TRBJ1-5, the complete variable domain is GAGVSQSPSNKVTEKGKDVELRCDPISGHTALYWYRQSLGQGLEFLIYFQGNSAPDKSGLPSDRFSAERTGGSVSTLTIQRTQQEDSAVYLCASSLILGASLNQPQHFGDGTRLSIL.

This clonotype was seen a few times. The CDR3 DNA sequence: TGTGCCAGCAGTCCACTCGGGACTAGCCGAGATACGCAGTATTTT. Protein product: CASSPLGTSRDTQYF. The genes are TRBV6-1 and TRBJ2-3; TRBD2 agrees at 9 bases. Germline loops: CDR1 MNHNS, CDR2 SASEGT. V lost 5 bases, J lost 5 bases, and 8 bases stayed unmatched. The CDR3 is made up of 15 amino acids.

This clonotype was counted between two and nine times. This chain's CDR3 is CASGFGTGFSGELFF. Here the CDR3 DNA reads TGTGCTAGTGGTTTTGGGACAGGGTTTTCCGGGGAGCTGTTTTTT. The J gene is TRBJ2-2, the V gene TRBV12-5; TRBD1 aligns across 9 bases. Germline CDR1 LGHNT, CDR2 FRNRAP. V was clipped by 3 bases and J by 6 bases; unmatched bases: 5. This CDR3 is 15 amino acids long.

A few counts support this clonotype. The rearrangement uses TRBV28 and TRBJ1-6, with a weak D call TRBD1 (6 bases). The V gene's germline CDR1 is MDHEN and CDR2 SYDVKM. The V gene lost 5 bases and the J gene lost 8 bases, with 13 bases spanning the gap. CDR3 length: 14 amino acids. Here the CDR3 reads CASSATGLDSPLHF. CDR3 coding DNA: TGTGCCAGCAGTGCTACAGGGTTGGATTCACCCCTCCACTTT.

The chain employs TRBV7-8 and TRBJ2-1, with D perhaps matching TRBD2 (6 bases). The CDR3 runs to 13 residues. Trimming stripped 4 bases from V and 12 bases from J, with 16 bases between. Germline CDR1 and CDR2: SGHVS and FQNEAQ. The CDR3 sequence: CASSSSREEGQFF. CDR3 DNA: TGTGCCAGCAGCTCCTCGCGGGAAGAAGGGCAGTTCTTC.

This clonotype was found many times. The CDR3 region has the DNA TGTGCCAGCAGTTTCGCCGGACAGCACTATGGCTACACCTTC. Its translation is CASSFAGQHYGYTF. This rearrangement joins TRBV6-5 to TRBJ1-2; D perhaps matches TRBD1 (6 bases). This CDR3 is built from 14 residues. V shed 4 bases and J shed 3 bases, with 12 bases lying between them. Germline CDR1 is MNHEY and CDR2 is SVGAGI.

This clonotype occurred many times. The chain links TRBV11-2 to TRBJ2-1; 11 bases are shared with TRBD2. The CDR3 runs to 15 residues. Germline V gene lookup returns CDR1 SGHAT and CDR2 FQNNGV. The junction had 9 bases not matched to a gene; V was cut back by 5 bases and J by 9 bases. This CDR3 reads CASSLTSGSGSEQFF. In DNA form, the CDR3 reads TGTGCCAGCAGCCTAACTAGCGGGAGTGGGAGTGAGCAGTTCTTC.

This clonotype showed up just a few times. The CDR3 DNA follows: TGTGCCAGCAGCTTAGGGACTCTGGGCAACGTCCTGACTTTC. Encoded protein: CASSLGTLGNVLTF. The J gene is TRBJ2-6, the V gene TRBV7-3, with D possibly matching TRBD2 (6 bases). Trimming cost V 2 bases and J 9 bases, with 11 bases left between them. CDR1 is SGHTA and CDR2 is FQGTGA in the germline V gene. The CDR3 length is 14 residues.

This chain joins TRBV6-1 and TRBJ1-1; perhaps TRBD1 as D (5 bases). Trimming removed 4 bases from V and 1 base from J, with 13 bases in between. The CDR3 has 15 amino acids. Germline CDR1 is MNHNS and CDR2 is SASEGT. CDR3 in amino acids: CASSALIQGNTEAFF. The CDR3 DNA follows: TGTGCCAGCAGTGCCCTAATTCAGGGGAACACTGAAGCTTTCTTT.

This clonotype has just a few counts. This chain joins TRBV15 and TRBJ2-7; D might be TRBD1 (5 bases). Germline CDR1 LNHNV, CDR2 YYDKDF (reference sequence). The V gene lost 4 bases and the J gene lost 0 bases, with 16 bases spanning the gap. The CDR3 covers 16 residues. The CDR3: CATSKKPAGLSYEQYF. DNA for the CDR3: TGTGCCACCAGCAAGAAACCGGCAGGGCTCTCCTACGAGCAGTACTTC.

The V call is TRBV19, the J call TRBJ1-1; TRBD1 matches 11 bases. Trimming removed 5 bases from V and 3 bases from J; junction bases left unmatched: 11. Germline CDR1 is LNHDA and CDR2 is SQIVND (reference sequence). The CDR3 covers 17 residues. Written as DNA, the CDR3 is TGTGCCAGTAGTCGCAGGACAGGGGGCGCCCCGGACACTGAAGCTTTCTTT. Protein product: CASSRRTGGAPDTEAFF.

This clonotype was picked up many times. The V and J genes are TRBV2 and TRBJ2-7, with D perhaps matching TRBD1 (5 bases). The CDR3 runs 14 residues. The V end was cut by 4 bases, the J end by 3 bases, with 13 bases between. Germline CDR1 and CDR2: SNHLY and FYNNEI. The CDR3 nucleotides read TGTGCCAGCAGTGTCGGCAGGGCCAACTACGAGCAGTACTTC. It yields the protein CASSVGRANYEQYF.

This clonotype was seen a handful of times. This rearrangement joins TRBV7-3 to TRBJ2-2, with D tentatively TRBD2 (5 bases). Trimming took 0 bases from V and 4 from J, leaving 15 bases between them. The germline V gene has CDR1 SGHTA and CDR2 FQGTGA. The CDR3 is 17 residues long. The CDR3: CASSLTFSGFGTGELFF. The DNA of the CDR3 is TGTGCCAGCAGCTTAACTTTCTCGGGGTTCGGCACCGGGGAGCTGTTTTTT.

This clonotype has at least ten counts. The chain employs TRBV12-3 or TRBV12-4 and TRBJ2-7; a possible D gene is TRBD1 (6 bases). The ends were cut back, 1 base at V and 6 bases at J, with 13 bases in the middle. The CDR3 runs to 14 residues. The CDR3 sequence is CASSLVQGSSEQYF. The CDR3 DNA sequence: TGTGCCAGCAGTTTAGTGCAGGGGTCCAGCGAGCAGTACTTC.

The rearrangement joins TRBV5-1 to TRBJ1-1; 8 bases are shared with TRBD1. Germline V gene lookup returns CDR1 SGHRS and CDR2 YFSETQ. The CDR3 has 14 amino acids. V was pared by 2 bases and J by 3 bases, with 3 bases of the junction left unmatched. The CDR3 region has the DNA TGCGCCAGCAGCTTACAGGGGGGGCACACTGAAGCTTTCTTT. Its protein product is CASSLQGGHTEAFF.

CDR3 nucleotides: TGCGCCAGCAGCCTAAAACCCACAACTAGAGGCGAAGAGACCCAGTACTTC. This sequence encodes CASSLKPTTRGEETQYF. This sequence joins TRBV4-1 and TRBJ2-5; D may be TRBD2 (5 bases). The length of the CDR3 is 17 residues. From germline, CDR1 is MGHRA and CDR2 YSYEKL. Trimming stripped 4 bases from V and 3 bases from J, with 21 bases between.

This clonotype has at least ten counts. The chain joins TRBV5-5 to TRBJ2-5; TRBD2 is a possible D gene (5 bases). The CDR3 runs 15 residues. The V gene's germline CDR1 is SGHKS and CDR2 YYEKEE (reference sequence). V shed 6 bases and J shed 2 bases, with 17 bases lying between them. The CDR3 bases are TGTGCCAGCATCCCCGGAGGTATCACGCAAGAGACCCAGTACTTC. It encodes CASIPGGITQETQYF.

The rearrangement uses TRBV6-1 and TRBJ1-1, with a possible D match to TRBD1 (5 bases). CDR1 is MNHNS, CDR2 SASEGT, per germline. The CDR3 length is 14 residues. V was clipped by 6 bases and J by 1 base, with 12 bases between them. The CDR3 coding sequence is TGTGCCAGCAGGGGGCTATTTGGGAACACTGAAGCTTTCTTT. It yields the protein CASRGLFGNTEAFF.

This chain links TRBV20-1 with TRBJ1-2; D ambiguous. Germline CDR1 and CDR2: DFQATT and SNEGSKA (reference sequence). V lost 0 bases and J lost 0, with 20 bases in between. This CDR3 is built from 18 residues. DNA of the CDR3: TGCAGTGCTAGAGATTCCATGGTCACAGACTATTCTAACTATGGCTACACCTTC. Its translation is CSARDSMVTDYSNYGYTF.

In this sample, this clonotype turned up many times. This sequence joins TRBV11-1 and TRBJ1-2; unclear D gene. V was cut by 7 bases and J by 5 bases, with 14 bases left in between. Germline V gives CDR1 SGHAT, CDR2 FQDESV (reference sequence). The CDR3 is 13 amino acids. CDR3 bases: TGTGCCAGCACCTCGTATCGGGAGTATGGCTACACCTTC. Translating it yields CASTSYREYGYTF.

This clonotype was seen only a few times. The chain uses TRBV20-1 and TRBJ2-5, with D perhaps assigned TRBD1 or TRBD2 (5 bases each). CDR3 size: 15 residues. Germline V gives CDR1 DFQATT, CDR2 SNEGSKA (reference sequence). V was cut by 0 bases and J by 4 bases, with 15 bases left in between. The CDR3 DNA sequence: TGCAGTGCTAGAGACCCGCAGGACGGGACAGAGACCCAGTACTTC. This gives the protein CSARDPQDGTETQYF.

The V and J genes are TRBV12-5 and TRBJ2-2; no firm D call. This CDR3 has 12 residues. The V gene's germline CDR1 is LGHNT and CDR2 FRNRAP. Between the trimmed V and J ends, which lost 6 bases and 6 bases, there was a span of 8 bases. The DNA of the CDR3 is TGTGCTAGTGGAATGTGGGCCGGGGAGCTGTTTTTT. It translates to CASGMWAGELFF.

J is TRBJ1-1 and V is TRBV14, with D hard to call. The CDR3 is made up of 14 amino acids. V was clipped by 3 bases and J by 5 bases, with 13 bases between them. Germline V CDR1 and CDR2: SGHDN, FVKESK. CDR3 residues: CASSHQALQTEAFF. DNA of the CDR3: TGTGCCAGCAGCCACCAGGCTCTGCAAACTGAAGCTTTCTTT.

As concerns this clonotype: A much larger clonotype is one base distant, so this may be a read error. V is TRBV28 and J is TRBJ1-1, with a tentative D call TRBD1 (5 bases). Trimming stripped 5 bases from V and 5 bases from J, with 15 bases between. The V gene's germline CDR1 is MDHEN and CDR2 SYDVKM. CDR3 size: 14 residues. Here the CDR3 reads CASSLQWGRTEAFF. The CDR3 bases are TGTGCCAGCAGTCTCCAGTGGGGGAGGACTGAAGCTTTCTTT.

This clonotype was seen many times. The chain combines TRBV11-2 with TRBJ1-1; 9 nucleotides align to TRBD1. Germline CDR1 reads SGHAT; CDR2 reads FQNNGV. J gave up 5 bases and V 8 bases, and 12 bases lay outside the gene matches. This CDR3 is 15 amino acids long. DNA for the CDR3: TGTGCCAGCGGATCATACGGGACAGGGATTACTGAAGCTTTCTTT. Translation: CASGSYGTGITEAFF.